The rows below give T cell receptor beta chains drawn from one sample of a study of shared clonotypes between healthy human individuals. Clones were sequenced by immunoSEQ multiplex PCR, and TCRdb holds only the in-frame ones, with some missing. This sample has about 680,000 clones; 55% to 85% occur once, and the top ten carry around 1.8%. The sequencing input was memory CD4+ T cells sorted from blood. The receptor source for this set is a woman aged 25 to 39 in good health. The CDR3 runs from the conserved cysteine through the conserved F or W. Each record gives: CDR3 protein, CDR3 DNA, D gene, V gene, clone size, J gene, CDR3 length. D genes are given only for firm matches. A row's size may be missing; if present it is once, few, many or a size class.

CASSQDSGTDTLNTEAFF TGCGCCAGCAGCCAAGACTCCGGGACAGATACCTTGAACACTGAAGCTTTCTTT TRBD1 TRBV4-1 - TRBJ1-1 18
CASSDFQGGAYNEQFF TGCGCCAGCAGTGACTTTCAAGGAGGGGCCTACAATGAGCAGTTCTTC - TRBV10-1 - TRBJ2-1 16
CASPRGDSYEQYF TGTGCCAGCCCGAGGGGAGATTCCTACGAGCAGTACTTC - TRBV27 - TRBJ2-7 13
CASTPLVASSYGYTF TGTGCCAGCACTCCCCTGGTCGCCTCCTCCTATGGCTACACCTTC - TRBV2 - TRBJ1-2 15
CASSEETLWGGSGANVLTF TGTGCCAGCAGTGAAGAGACGTTATGGGGTGGCTCTGGGGCCAACGTCCTGACTTTC - TRBV2 - TRBJ2-6 19
CASSTEGGETQYF TGTGCCAGCAGCACCGAGGGGGGCGAGACCCAGTACTTC - TRBV5-4 - TRBJ2-5 13
CASSPKQLADNEQFF TGTGCCAGCTCCCCCAAGCAGCTAGCGGACAATGAGCAGTTCTTC TRBD2 TRBV18 few TRBJ2-1 15
CASSLSTVSTDTQYF TGCGCCAGCAGCTTGTCGACAGTCAGCACAGATACGCAGTATTTT - TRBV5-1 - TRBJ2-3 15
CSAATAYEQYF TGCAGTGCTGCGACCGCCTACGAGCAGTACTTC - TRBV20-1 once TRBJ2-7 11
CASSIQGGTGELFF TGTGCCAGCAGTATCCAGGGAGGCACCGGGGAGCTGTTTTTT - TRBV2 - TRBJ2-2 14
CASSFRYVSYEQYF TGTGCCAGCAGCTTTAGGTACGTCTCCTACGAGCAGTACTTC - TRBV7-3 - TRBJ2-7 14
CASSQDSGTLLAFF TGCGCCAGCAGCCAAGATTCCGGGACCCTTTTGGCTTTCTTT - TRBV4-1 - TRBJ1-1 14
CASGFVVGSGYTF TGTGCCAGCGGGTTCGTGGTGGGTTCGGGCTACACCTTC - TRBV2 - TRBJ1-2 13
CASSILTSGRFYNEQFF TGTGCCAGTAGTATTCTGACTAGCGGGAGGTTTTACAATGAGCAGTTCTTC TRBD2 TRBV19 - TRBJ2-1 17
CASSYPSGPSYNEQFF TGTGCCAGCAGCTACCCGAGCGGGCCATCCTACAATGAGCAGTTCTTC - TRBV6-6 once TRBJ2-1 16
CASSTPGGAYNEQFF TGTGCCAGTAGTACCCCGGGGGGGGCCTACAATGAGCAGTTCTTC TRBD2 TRBV19 - TRBJ2-1 15
CATSTDTAYGYTF TGTGCCACTTCAACGGACACAGCCTATGGCTACACCTTC - TRBV19 - TRBJ1-2 13
CAISQKGEYSNQPQHF TGTGCCATCAGCCAAAAGGGGGAATATAGCAATCAGCCCCAGCATTTT - TRBV10-3 once TRBJ1-5 16
CASSSGQGNQPQHF TGTGCCAGCAGCTCTGGACAGGGAAATCAGCCCCAGCATTTT TRBD1 TRBV7-2 - TRBJ1-5 14
CASSVQNYGYTF TGTGCCAGCAGTGTACAGAACTATGGCTACACCTTC - TRBV6-1 few TRBJ1-2 12
CASSSLLAGGPFEQYF TGTGCCAGCAGTTCCCTCTTAGCGGGAGGGCCTTTTGAGCAGTACTTC TRBD2 TRBV6-5 - TRBJ2-7 16
CASKVSLAGNREQFF TGTGCCAGCAAGGTTTCGCTAGCGGGAAATCGTGAGCAGTTCTTC TRBD2 TRBV28 - TRBJ2-1 15
CASRVYRGVNTEAFF TGTGCCAGTCGGGTGTACAGAGGGGTTAACACTGAAGCTTTCTTT - TRBV19 - TRBJ1-1 15